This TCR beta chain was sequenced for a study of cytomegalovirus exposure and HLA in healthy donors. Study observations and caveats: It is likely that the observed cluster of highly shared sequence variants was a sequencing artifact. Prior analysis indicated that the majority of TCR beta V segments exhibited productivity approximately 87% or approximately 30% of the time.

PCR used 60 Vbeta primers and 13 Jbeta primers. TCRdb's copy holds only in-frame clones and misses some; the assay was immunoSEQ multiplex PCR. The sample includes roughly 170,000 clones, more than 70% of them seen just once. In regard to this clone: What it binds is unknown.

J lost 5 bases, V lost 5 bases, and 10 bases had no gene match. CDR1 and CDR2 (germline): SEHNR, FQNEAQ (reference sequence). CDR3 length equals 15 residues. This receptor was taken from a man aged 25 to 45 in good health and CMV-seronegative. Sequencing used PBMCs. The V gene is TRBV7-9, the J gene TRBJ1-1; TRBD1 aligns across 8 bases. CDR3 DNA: TGTGCCAGCAGCATTTTGGACAGGGACCTAACTGAAGCTTTCTTT. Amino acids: CASSILDRDLTEAFF.